The 16 T cell receptor beta chains given below trace back to one sample, sequenced in a study of T cells in Graves' hyperthyroidism and ophthalmopathy. Researchers took RNA transcripts and amplified the TCR beta CDR3 regions from them. HTBI primers drove first-round RT-PCR of the TCR CDR3. TCRdb re-derived calls from the multiplex PCR reads in MiXCR, one entry per CDR3 protein. The sample consists of around 350,000 distinct CDR3 sequences, 15% to 18% of them appearing once. The specimen sequenced was blood. The source is a woman between 18 and 30 years old with Graves' hyperthyroidism that later progressed to Graves' ophthalmopathy.

There are many counts of this clonotype. J is TRBJ2-1 and V is TRBV7-9; D may be TRBD1 or TRBD2 (5 bases each). This CDR3 spans 15 amino acids. Germline loops: CDR1 SEHNR, CDR2 FQNEAQ (reference sequence). V was cut by 1 base and J by 4 bases, with 11 bases left in between. Written as DNA, the CDR3 is TGTGCCAGCAGCTTAGGGTCAGGGAGATACAATGAGCAGTTCTTC. Translated, it gives CASSLGSGRYNEQFF.

This clonotype occurred many times. The chain combines TRBV28 with TRBJ1-1; possibly TRBD1 for D (6 bases). There are 16 residues in the CDR3. V was shortened by 6 bases and J by 1 base, with 18 bases between the two germline ends. Germline CDR1 and CDR2: MDHEN and SYDVKM. CDR3 sequence (DNA): TGTGCCAGCAGCCCGAATTCCGGGACACAGAACACTGAAGCTTTCTTT. Translating it yields CASSPNSGTQNTEAFF.

This chain connects TRBV4-2 to TRBJ2-5; TRBD2 agrees at 8 bases. The CDR3 has 14 amino acids. The trim removed 3 bases at V and 5 bases at J, leaving 5 bases unmatched. CDR1 is LGHNA, CDR2 YNFKEQ, per germline. CDR3 sequence reads: CASSQSGSRETQYF. The CDR3 DNA is TGTGCCAGCAGCCAGAGCGGGAGTCGGGAGACCCAGTACTTC.

There are many counts of this clonotype. V usage is TRBV6-2 or TRBV6-3 and J usage is TRBJ2-3; D gene unclear. Looked up from germline, CDR1 is MNHEY and CDR2 is SVGEGT. The CDR3 is made up of 13 amino acids. The V and J ends lost 2 bases and 3 bases respectively, with 6 bases between them. CDR3 DNA sequence: TGTGCCAGCAGTTACGAGGTGACAGATACGCAGTATTTT. Protein sequence: CASSYEVTDTQYF.

V usage is TRBV4-1 and J usage is TRBJ2-5, with D perhaps assigned TRBD1 or TRBD2 (5 bases each). Trimming cost V 1 base and J 2 bases, with 8 bases left between them. The CDR3 has 14 amino acids. Germline-derived CDR1 and CDR2 are MGHRA and YSYEKL. The CDR3 DNA reads as TGCGCCAGCAGCCAAGTGGGACCGCAAGAGACCCAGTACTTC. Encoded protein: CASSQVGPQETQYF.

Concerning this clonotype itself: A much larger clone is a single base away; this may be a read error. This rearrangement joins TRBV12-3 or TRBV12-4 to TRBJ2-1; TRBD1 or TRBD2 may be the D gene (5 bases each). The CDR3 consists of 15 residues. The V end was cut by 2 bases, the J end by 0 bases, with 8 bases between. The CDR3 region has the DNA TGTGCCAGCAGTTTACATGGGGGCTCCTACAATGAGCAGTTCTTC. Its translation: CASSLHGGSYNEQFF.

The chain employs TRBV12-3 or TRBV12-4 and TRBJ2-7; TRBD2 matches at 16 bases. With 5 bases clipped from V and 3 bases from J, the junction kept 7 bases outside the gene matches. This CDR3 region has 17 residues. This chain's CDR3 is CASSPGTSGRALYEQYF. The CDR3 nucleotides are TGTGCCAGCAGTCCCGGGACTAGCGGGAGGGCCCTCTACGAGCAGTACTTC.

V is TRBV5-6 and J is TRBJ2-3; D remains ambiguous. V was trimmed by 0 bases and J by 1 base, leaving 12 bases between them. Germline CDR1 reads SGHDT; CDR2 reads YYEEEE. This CDR3 has 16 amino acids. The CDR3 nucleotides are TGTGCCAGCAGCTTGGAGTGGTCTCGCCGCACAGATACGCAGTATTTT. It encodes CASSLEWSRRTDTQYF.

This clonotype was found once. At one of its ends the junction is not consistent with the germline gene, which may arise from a read error. This chain links TRBV7-9 with TRBJ1-6; D is perhaps TRBD1 (5 bases). Germline values: CDR1 SEHNR, CDR2 FQNEAQ (reference sequence). This CDR3 region has 15 residues. The CDR3 loop reads CVSSPGLGYNSPLHF. In DNA form, the CDR3 reads TGTGTCAGCAGCCCAGGGTTGGGATATAATTCACCCCTCCACTTT.

This clonotype appeared many times. The V call is TRBV28, the J call TRBJ1-5; no firm D call. The CDR3 length is 14 residues. Germline V lookup: CDR1 MDHEN, CDR2 SYDVKM. The V gene lost 3 bases and the J gene lost 3 bases, with 9 bases spanning the gap. This chain's CDR3 is CASSLDRSNQPQHF. The CDR3 region has the DNA TGTGCCAGCAGTTTGGACCGGTCCAATCAGCCCCAGCATTTT.

This chain joins TRBV7-9 and TRBJ2-5, with D maybe TRBD1 (5 bases). The CDR3 extends over 14 amino acids. CDR1 is SEHNR, CDR2 FQNEAQ, per germline (reference sequence). Trimming removed 0 bases from V and 4 bases from J, with 9 bases in between. The CDR3 reads CASSLAGPGETQYF. CDR3 bases: TGTGCCAGCAGCTTAGCGGGGCCAGGAGAGACCCAGTACTTC.

This clonotype has only one observation. A junction end diverges from the germline sequence, so it may reflect a read error. The chain is built from TRBV7-9 and TRBJ2-1; 9 bases match TRBD2. Looked up from germline, CDR1 is SEHNR and CDR2 is FQNEAQ (reference sequence). The CDR3 has 16 amino acids. CDR3: CARSLVAGVRRNEQFF. The CDR3 region has the DNA TGTGCCAGAAGCTTGGTAGCGGGAGTACGTAGAAATGAGCAGTTCTTC.

This clonotype was recorded a few times. The chain recombines TRBV15 with TRBJ2-7; D may be TRBD1 (8 bases). CDR3 length equals 15 residues. The germline gives CDR1 LNHNV, CDR2 YYDKDF (reference sequence). The V end lost 5 bases, the J end lost 5 bases, and 19 bases lay between the germline ends. CDR3 bases: TGTGCCACCAGCCTTTTTGGACAGGGAGGGGACGAGCAGTACTTC. Protein product: CATSLFGQGGDEQYF.

At least ten counts were recorded for this clonotype. The chain employs TRBV20-1 and TRBJ2-7; the match to TRBD2 covers 9 bases. This CDR3 is built from 14 residues. Germline V gene data show CDR1 as DFQATT and CDR2 as SNEGSKA (reference sequence). With V trimmed by 6 bases and J by 4 bases, 10 bases remained unmatched. The CDR3 loop is CSAKRLAESYEQYF. DNA of the CDR3: TGCAGTGCCAAAAGACTAGCGGAGTCTTACGAGCAGTACTTC.

This clonotype has a count of ten or more. The rearrangement joins TRBV27 to TRBJ2-1; D gene uncertain. CDR3 length equals 14 residues. CDR1 is MNHEY, CDR2 SMNVEV, per germline (reference sequence). V was shortened by 0 bases and J by 2 bases, with 5 bases between the two germline ends. The CDR3: CASSLSGPYNEQFF. The CDR3 DNA reads as TGTGCCAGCAGTTTATCCGGGCCCTACAATGAGCAGTTCTTC.

As concerns this clonotype: This may stem from a read error, because a much larger clone lies one nucleotide away. V and J are TRBV18 and TRBJ1-4; 8 nucleotides align to TRBD1. The CDR3 spans 16 residues. Germline V gene lookup returns CDR1 KGHSH and CDR2 LQKENI. The CDR3 DNA sequence: TGTGCCAGCTCACTCGGACAGGGCGCAACTAATGAAAAACTGCTTTTT. Encoded protein: CASSLGQGATNEKLLF.